This is a list of T cell receptor beta chains from one sample in a study of cytomegalovirus exposure and HLA in healthy donors. Profiled with immunoSEQ multiplex PCR; TCRdb holds only in-frame clones, not every one. The data show some 130,000 clones, around 9.7% seen once. The sequenced sample consisted of PBMCs. The receptors shown here come from a middle-aged man in good health and CMV-seronegative. Both conserved end residues are part of each CDR3. A D gene is named only where the DNA matches it firmly. For some rows the clone size is stated as once, few or many, or as a class when expanded; others skip it.

-	TRBV21-1	-	TRBJ2-1	TGTGCCAGCGCTGGGACAGGGACCTACAATGAGCAGTTCTTC	CASAGTGTYNEQFF
-	TRBV7-9	TRBD1	TRBJ2-7	TGTGCCAGCAGCCCCTTGACAGGGGCCTACGAGCAGTACTTC	CASSPLTGAYEQYF
-	TRBV6-1	-	TRBJ2-3	TGTGCCGCCCCCAGATTTGGCACAGATACGCAGTATTTT	CAAPRFGTDTQYF
few	TRBV28	TRBD1	TRBJ1-5	TGTGCCAGCAAGACAGGGGGGGATCAGCCCCAGCATTTT	CASKTGGDQPQHF
-	TRBV5-1	TRBD1	TRBJ1-1	TGCGCCAGCAGCTTGGGGGACAGGGTGAACACTGAAGCTTTCTTT	CASSLGDRVNTEAFF
-	TRBV19	-	TRBJ2-7	TGTGCCAGTAGTGACCTTGCGAGCAGTACTACCCGATTC	CASSDLASSTTRF
-	TRBV30	-	TRBJ1-2	TGTGCCTGGAGTCAGGGGTGGGGTAACTATGGCTACACCTTC	CAWSQGWGNYGYTF
-	TRBV5-1	TRBD1	TRBJ1-3	TGCGCCAGCAGCTTACGCAGGGGGGAAGCTGGAAACACCATATATTTT	CASSLRRGEAGNTIYF
-	TRBV6-5	-	TRBJ2-2	TGTGCCAGCAGGCTCAGCGGTAGGGCCGGGGAGCTGTTTTTT	CASRLSGRAGELFF
few	TRBV5-1	TRBD1	TRBJ2-7	TGCGCCAGCAGCTTGGGGGACAGATCGAGGATTTTCTACGAGCAGTACTTC	CASSLGDRSRIFYEQYF
few	TRBV5-5	TRBD1	TRBJ2-7	TGTGCCAGCAGCTTGTACAGGGGTGGCTACGAGCAGTACTTC	CASSLYRGGYEQYF
few	TRBV7-9	-	TRBJ1-1	TGTGCCAGCAGCTTATCGGTCGGGGCTGAAGCTTTCTTT	CASSLSVGAEAFF
-	TRBV4-1	TRBD2	TRBJ2-7	TGCGCCAGCAGCCAGGTGGGATCCGGGACTAGCGACCACGAGCAGTACTTC	CASSQVGSGTSDHEQYF
few	TRBV29-1	-	TRBJ2-2	TGCAGCGTTGAAGAACAGGGTAACACCGGGGAGCTGTTTTTT	CSVEEQGNTGELFF
few	TRBV5-4	TRBD2	TRBJ2-1	TGTGCCAGCAGCTCAGGACTAGCGGGAGATGAGCAGTTCTTC	CASSSGLAGDEQFF
-	TRBV18	-	TRBJ1-6	TGTGCCAGCTCACCTGAGTCCCGACGGGTATCACCCCTCCACTTT	CASSPESRRVSPLHF